This T cell receptor beta chain appears in the sequencing data of a study of patients and donors after allogeneic stem cell transplantation. The V gene lost 4 bases and the J gene lost 5 bases, with 5 bases spanning the gap. This CDR3 spans 12 amino acids. Germline loops: CDR1 SEHNR, CDR2 FQNEAQ (reference sequence). TCRdb ran MiXCR on the RT-PCR reads and lists one entry per CDR3 protein. The table lists a few hundred thousand distinct CDR3 sequences, about 38% of them singletons, with approximately 10% in the top ten. The specimen sequenced was blood, either unsorted or a sorted T cell fraction (not recorded which). The TCR comes from a human donor who was either an allogeneic HSCT recipient or a stem cell or donor lymphocyte infusion donor (not recorded which). It is not recorded whose cells these are; they may come from a transplant donor. The J gene is TRBJ1-4, the V gene TRBV7-9; no definite D call. CDR3 in amino acids: CASSYLNEKLFF. The CDR3 DNA reads as TGTGCCAGCAGCTACCTCAATGAAAAACTGTTTTTT.